These T cell receptor beta chains were read from a single sample in a study of blood T cell repertoires in COVID-19. Clones were sequenced by immunoSEQ multiplex PCR, and TCRdb holds only the in-frame ones, with some missing. The sample shows roughly 37,000 clones, approximately 86% of them seen only once. Sequenced material: peripheral blood. The receptors stem from a human donor in a cohort sampled during active COVID-19. The CDR3 runs from the conserved cysteine through the conserved F or W. Fields, in order: D gene, clone size, J gene, V gene, CDR3 DNA, CDR3 protein. A D gene is named only where the DNA matches it firmly. Clone size is not always given. Where it is, it says once, few, many or a class for expanded clones.

>TRBD1|NA|TRBJ2-1|TRBV7-2
TGTGCCAGCAGCCGGGACAGGGGCCGCGATGAGCAGTTCTTC
CASSRDRGRDEQFF
>NA|NA|TRBJ1-2|TRBV15
TGTGCCACCAGCAGAGATATTGCGGGGTGGCACTATGGCTACACCTTC
CATSRDIAGWHYGYTF
>TRBD2|NA|TRBJ2-5|TRBV19
TGTGCCAGTAGTAACACTAAAGGACTAGCGGGGACTTCCTGGCAAGAGACCCAGTACTTC
CASSNTKGLAGTSWQETQYF
>NA|NA|TRBJ2-7|TRBV7-2
TGTGCCAGCAGCTTAAGGGGCGAGCAGTACTTC
CASSLRGEQYF
>TRBD1|NA|TRBJ1-2|TRBV7-9
TGTGCCAGCAGTTTACTCACCCCACAGGGGGCGGGGTATGGCTACACCTTC
CASSLLTPQGAGYGYTF
>NA|NA|TRBJ1-5|TRBV7-2
TGTGCCAGCAGCTTAGTCCCCGGGCCCCAGCATTTT
CASSLVPGPQHF
>NA|NA|TRBJ1-3|TRBV11-2
TGTGCCAGCAGCAGGGAGAGGAACACCATATATTTT
CASSRERNTIYF
>NA|NA|TRBJ2-7|TRBV5-1
TGCGCCAGCAGCTTGGGGGTTGGGACTTTTTCCTACGAGCAGTACTTC
CASSLGVGTFSYEQYF
>NA|NA|TRBJ2-1|TRBV2
TGTGCCAGCAGTGCCACGGGCAATGAGCAGTTCTTC
CASSATGNEQFF
>NA|NA|TRBJ2-1|TRBV5-4
TGTGCCAGCAGCTTCGACAGAAACAATGAGCAGTTCTTC
CASSFDRNNEQFF
>NA|NA|TRBJ2-1|TRBV9
TGTGCCAGCAGCGTAGAAGTCGGGGGATACAATGAGCAGTTCTTC
CASSVEVGGYNEQFF
>NA|once|TRBJ2-1|TRBV24-1
TGTGCCACCAGTCCCCCGGGGGTGAACAATGAGCAGTTCTTC
CATSPPGVNNEQFF
>TRBD2|few|TRBJ2-5|TRBV9
TGTGCCAGCAGCGTAGGGGGAGCTAGCGGGTATCAAGAGACCCAGTACTTC
CASSVGGASGYQETQYF
>NA|NA|TRBJ1-2|TRBV5-1
TGCGCCAGCAGCTTGGAGGGAGAATCTGGCTACACCTTC
CASSLEGESGYTF
>TRBD2|NA|TRBJ2-3|TRBV5-4
TGTGCCAGCAGGCCGGAGCGGGGAACAGATACGCAGTATTTT
CASRPERGTDTQYF
>TRBD1|NA|TRBJ1-6|TRBV4-2
TGTGCCAGCAGCCAAACGGGACAGGGGGATCCACCCCTCCACTTT
CASSQTGQGDPPLHF
>TRBD1|NA|TRBJ2-7|TRBV7-2
TGTGCCAGCAGCTTAGTTCAGGGGGCGAGCGAGCAGTACTTC
CASSLVQGASEQYF
>TRBD1|NA|TRBJ2-1|TRBV11-3
TGTGCCAGCAGCGTCGGGACAGCCAACAATGAGCAGTTCTTC
CASSVGTANNEQFF
>NA|NA|TRBJ2-1|TRBV18
TGTGCCAGCTTACCGACCGGGAGCTCCTACAATGAGCAGTTCTTC
CASLPTGSSYNEQFF
>TRBD1|few|TRBJ2-7|TRBV7-2
TGTGCCAGCAGTTTGGGACAGGGTTTGTACGAGCAGTACTTC
CASSLGQGLYEQYF
>TRBD1|NA|TRBJ2-1|TRBV4-1
TGCGCCAGCAGCCAGAAGGGACAGGGGGGTAAAAATGAGCAGTTCTTC
CASSQKGQGGKNEQFF
>NA|NA|TRBJ1-6|TRBV28
TGTGCCAGCAGTACGTCAGGGTCACCCCTCCACTTT
CASSTSGSPLHF
>NA|once|TRBJ1-2|TRBV7-9
TGTGCCAGCAGCTTAGGTCAGGGTATATATGGCTACACCTTC
CASSLGQGIYGYTF
>TRBD2|NA|TRBJ2-1|TRBV7-9
TGTGCCAGCAGCTTAGCTAGACTAGCCGAGGATGAGCAGTTCTTC
CASSLARLAEDEQFF
>TRBD2|NA|TRBJ2-7|TRBV9
TGTGCCAGCAGCAGAGCGGGGGGGACCGAGCAGTACTTC
CASSRAGGTEQYF
>NA|NA|TRBJ2-3|TRBV30
TGTGCCTGGAAAGGGACTTTGACTCTGACCCCGAGTGCTGCTACGCAGTATTTT
CAWKGTLTLTPSAATQYF
>NA|NA|TRBJ1-1|TRBV12-5
TGTGCTAGTGGTGATAGTGATAACACTGAAGCTTTCTTT
CASGDSDNTEAFF
>NA|NA|TRBJ2-2|TRBV24-1
TGTGCCACCAGTGCCACGGACTGGAACACCGGGGAGCTGTTTTTT
CATSATDWNTGELFF
>NA|NA|TRBJ2-2|TRBV4-3
TGCGCCAGCAGCCAAGATCCAGGGACCGGGGAGCTGTTTTTT
CASSQDPGTGELFF
>NA|once|TRBJ1-2|TRBV3-1/TRBV3-2
TGTGCCAGCAGCCAAGATCGTGGCTACACCTTC
CASSQDRGYTF
>TRBD2|NA|TRBJ2-5|TRBV5-4
TGTGCCAGCAGCTTGGCCCCTCTAGCGGGGGGGATTGAGACCCAGTACTTC
CASSLAPLAGGIETQYF
>NA|NA|TRBJ2-6|TRBV7-9
TGTGCCAGCAGCTTAGCCCGGAGGTCTGGGGCCAACGTCCTGACTTTC
CASSLARRSGANVLTF
>NA|NA|TRBJ1-5|TRBV9
TGTGCCAGCAGCGTAGGTGACAGATATCAGCCCCAGCATTTT
CASSVGDRYQPQHF
>NA|few|TRBJ1-2|TRBV5-1
TGCGCCAGCAGCCGATTGACAGGTCCGGAGGGCTACACCTTC
CASSRLTGPEGYTF
>NA|NA|TRBJ2-2|TRBV10-3
TGTGCCATCAGTGAAGGCCAGGGGTCCGGGGAGCTGTTTTTT
CAISEGQGSGELFF
>TRBD1|few|TRBJ1-2|TRBV5-1
TGCGCCAGCAGCTTGACAGGGGCAGAGTATGGCTACACCTTC
CASSLTGAEYGYTF
>NA|NA|TRBJ2-7|TRBV27
TGTGCCAGCAGTTACGGGGGGCGGGCCTACGAGCAGTACTTC
CASSYGGRAYEQYF
>TRBD2|NA|TRBJ2-7|TRBV5-1
TGCGCCAGCAGCCTGAAAACTAGCGGGGTCGACGAGCAGTACTTC
CASSLKTSGVDEQYF
>TRBD1|NA|TRBJ1-2|TRBV18
TGTGCCAGCTCACCAAACGGAGGACAGGACGGTGGCTACACCTTC
CASSPNGGQDGGYTF
>TRBD1|NA|TRBJ1-5|TRBV2
TGTGCCAGCAACAGGGGCCTATATCAGCCCCAGCATTTT
CASNRGLYQPQHF